This T cell receptor (beta chain) was recorded in a study of blood T cell repertoires in COVID-19. Generated by immunoSEQ multiplex PCR, the TCRdb table keeps only in-frame clones and is missing some. The table lists some 200,000 clones, about 80% of them singletons. This clonotype was sampled from a man younger than 40 with active or convalescent COVID-19. The sequencing input was peripheral blood.

CDR3 sequence: CASRSLARTNEKLFF. CDR3 sequence (DNA): TGTGCCAGCCGCAGTTTGGCCAGAACTAATGAAAAACTGTTTTTT. The V and J genes are TRBV28 and TRBJ1-4; D remains ambiguous. The CDR3 consists of 15 residues. The germline V gene has CDR1 MDHEN and CDR2 SYDVKM. V was cut by 8 bases and J by 1 base, with 14 bases left in between.